The 8 T cell receptor beta chains in this list originate from one sample, sequenced in a study of response to subunit inactivated influenza vaccine. TCRdb re-derived calls from the RT-PCR reads in MiXCR, one entry per CDR3 protein. The sample carries about 500,000 distinct CDR3 sequences, 16% recorded once. This specimen was CD4+ T cells sorted from PBMCs, taken around 25 months after vaccination. The receptors come from a man aged 45-69 years who received an inactivated influenza vaccine.

In its sample, this clonotype was seen many times. In DNA, the CDR3 is TGTGCCAGCAGCTTGGCCGTTTCCAAAAACATTCAGTACTTC. It codes for CASSLAVSKNIQYF. This chain joins TRBV5-6 and TRBJ2-4; D not resolved. The germline V gene encodes CDR1 SGHDT and CDR2 YYEEEE. V lost 0 bases, J lost 2 bases, and 6 bases lay in between. There are 14 residues in the CDR3.

Ten or more counts support this clonotype. The chain recombines TRBV6-1 with TRBJ2-3; 11 bases agree with TRBD2. CDR3 length: 15 residues. V shed 5 bases, J shed 1 base, and the junction held 2 bases outside the gene matches. Per the germline V gene, CDR1 is MNHNS and CDR2 is SASEGT. CDR3 in amino acids: CASSQTSGGTDTQYF. The CDR3 nucleotides read TGTGCCAGCAGTCAGACTAGCGGGGGCACAGATACGCAGTATTTT.

This clonotype was counted at least ten times. The chain employs TRBV10-3 and TRBJ2-1, with 9 bases aligning to TRBD2. The V segment lost 1 base and the J segment 6 bases; nucleotides outside the gene matches: 10. The CDR3 runs to 17 residues. Germline V gene lookup returns CDR1 ENHRY and CDR2 SYGVKD. The DNA for the CDR3 is TGTGCCATCAGTGAGTTCGAAGTCTTAGCGGGAGCCAATGAGCAGTTCTTC. The encoded protein is CAISEFEVLAGANEQFF.

On this clonotype: A read error may account for a junction end that differs from germline. The chain uses TRBV6-2 or TRBV6-3 and TRBJ2-1, with unresolved D. CDR1 and CDR2 from the germline V gene are MNHEY and SVGEGT. The CDR3 contains 13 residues. CDR3 coding DNA: TGTACCAGCAGTTACGTGGTTGGCGGTGAGCAGTTCTTC. It is translated as CTSSYVVGGEQFF.

The chain recombines TRBV9 with TRBJ1-2, with D maybe TRBD1 (6 bases). The ends were cut back, 0 bases at V and 2 bases at J, with 11 bases in the middle. The CDR3 consists of 15 residues. Per the germline V gene, CDR1 is SGDLS and CDR2 is YYNGEE. The CDR3 region has the DNA TGTGCCAGCAGCGTAGGGGCAGGGGCAAACTATGGCTACACCTTC. Its translation: CASSVGAGANYGYTF.

This clonotype was seen a handful of times. The rearrangement uses TRBV6-5 and TRBJ1-5; the D is unclear. The CDR3 extends over 13 amino acids. Germline assignment: CDR1 MNHEY and CDR2 SVGAGI. V dropped 3 bases and J dropped 4 bases, with 7 bases sitting between them. DNA of the CDR3: TGTGCCAGCAGTTATGGGCCAAATCAGCCCCAGCATTTT. Translating it yields CASSYGPNQPQHF.

This clonotype was seen repeatedly, ten times or more. The J gene is TRBJ2-3, the V gene TRBV29-1, with unresolved D. This CDR3 has 13 amino acids. V was clipped by 8 bases and J by 0 bases, with 12 bases between them. Germline CDR1 and CDR2: SQVTM and ANQGSEA. This CDR3 reads CSINPASTDTQYF. In DNA form, the CDR3 reads TGCAGCATTAACCCCGCTAGCACAGATACGCAGTATTTT.

On this clonotype itself: Relative to the germline gene, one junction end is altered; a read error may explain this. V and J are TRBV3-1 and TRBJ2-5, with 7 bases identical to TRBD1. The CDR3 consists of 14 residues. The germline CDR1 and CDR2 sequences are LGHDT and YNNKEL (reference sequence). CDR3 region: CASSKDRVVETQYF. Here the CDR3 DNA reads TGTGCCAGCAGCAAAGACAGGGTAGTAGAGACCCAGTACTTC.